These 22 T cell receptor beta chains were sequenced from one sample in a study of CDR3 diversity in severe acne. One entry per CDR3 protein results from TCRdb running MiXCR on the PCR reads. This sample carries about 76,000 distinct CDR3 sequences, 45% to 60% of them seen once, and the ten largest clones take approximately 15%. Sequencing input: blood. Receptors originate from a male donor in good health, without acne.

This clonotype appeared a few times. The gene calls are TRBV20-1 and TRBJ2-5; D not resolved. The CDR3 loop spans 11 amino acids. V was pared by 6 bases and J by 2 bases, with 7 bases between. The V gene's germline CDR1 is DFQATT and CDR2 SNEGSKA (reference sequence). CDR3 sequence reads: CSARRQETQYF. CDR3 coding DNA: TGCAGTGCAAGGAGACAAGAGACCCAGTACTTC.

This chain uses TRBV7-9 with TRBJ1-2; perhaps TRBD1 as D (6 bases). This CDR3 is 13 amino acids long. With 5 bases removed from V and 7 bases from J, the gap between germline ends came to 14 bases. Germline CDR1 is SEHNR and CDR2 is FQNEAQ (reference sequence). Here the CDR3 DNA reads TGTGCCAGCAGCGCGCAGGGGTTCGGTGGCTACACCTTC. Translated: CASSAQGFGGYTF.

This clonotype was counted at least ten times. The CDR3 loop is CASTKETGIGTEAFF. As DNA, the CDR3 is TGCGCCAGCACAAAAGAAACAGGGATTGGCACTGAAGCTTTCTTT. The rearrangement joins TRBV5-1 to TRBJ1-1; tentative D call: TRBD1 (6 bases). Trimming removed 6 bases from V and 4 bases from J, with 19 bases in between. Germline CDR1 SGHRS, CDR2 YFSETQ. CDR3 length: 15 amino acids.

In this sample, this clonotype turned up a few times. The V call is TRBV29-1, the J call TRBJ1-2; D call uncertain. The V gene lost 4 bases and the J gene lost 2 bases, with 5 bases spanning the gap. This CDR3 is 11 amino acids long. Germline V gene data show CDR1 as SQVTM and CDR2 as ANQGSEA. The CDR3 reads CSVGENYGYTF. As DNA, the CDR3 is TGCAGCGTTGGAGAGAACTATGGCTACACCTTC.

This clonotype was counted ten times or more. The chain recombines TRBV27 with TRBJ2-5, with D perhaps TRBD1 (6 bases). Between the trimmed V and J ends, which lost 0 bases and 5 bases, there was a span of 13 bases. This CDR3 is 15 amino acids long. Germline values: CDR1 MNHEY, CDR2 SMNVEV (reference sequence). The CDR3 protein is CASSLSRVRGETQYF. The CDR3 DNA reads TGTGCCAGCAGTTTATCACGGGTGAGGGGGGAGACCCAGTACTTC.

V usage is TRBV24-1 and J usage is TRBJ2-2, with 7 bases aligning to TRBD2. CDR1 and CDR2 from the germline V gene are KGHDR and SFDVKD. The CDR3 runs 15 residues. Trimming took 6 bases from V and 3 from J; bases not matched to a gene: 6. The CDR3 protein is CATSRATSYTGELFF. In DNA, the CDR3 is TGTGCCACCAGTCGGGCGACTAGCTACACCGGGGAGCTGTTTTTT.

The chain is built from TRBV6-1 and TRBJ2-1, with 16 bases aligning to TRBD2. J gave up 7 bases and V 5 bases, and 8 bases lay outside the gene matches. The CDR3 sequence is 17 residues long. Germline V gene sequence: CDR1 MNHNS, CDR2 SASEGT. The CDR3 here is CASSFPGLAGGRNEQFF. Written as DNA, the CDR3 is TGTGCCAGCAGTTTTCCGGGACTAGCGGGGGGGCGGAATGAGCAGTTCTTC.

The chain has TRBV6-1 and TRBJ1-2; unclear D gene. V dropped 6 bases and J dropped 9 bases, with 26 bases sitting between them. CDR3 length: 16 residues. Germline V gives CDR1 MNHNS, CDR2 SASEGT. The CDR3 DNA reads TGTGCCAGCAGGGACTATGGAACGGCCCACCAAATCAGCTACACCTTC. Protein sequence: CASRDYGTAHQISYTF.

This clonotype is medium-sized by share. The chain employs TRBV9 and TRBJ2-7; 8 bases agree with TRBD2. The CDR3 loop spans 14 amino acids. Trimming cost V 0 bases and J 4 bases; bases outside gene matches: 3. Per the germline V gene, CDR1 is SGDLS and CDR2 is YYNGEE. CDR3 in amino acids: CASSVAGGRYEQYF. The CDR3 nucleotides read TGTGCCAGCAGCGTAGCGGGCGGGAGGTACGAGCAGTACTTC.

The V and J genes are TRBV7-3 and TRBJ2-7; D could derive from TRBD1 or TRBD2 (5 bases each). Germline V gene sequence: CDR1 SGHTA, CDR2 FQGTGA. V was shortened by 1 base and J by 6 bases, with 16 bases between the two germline ends. This CDR3 is 15 amino acids long. The CDR3 DNA follows: TGTGCCAGCAGCTTAATCCCCGGGACCATCTCCGAGCAGTACTTC. Protein sequence: CASSLIPGTISEQYF.

This clonotype was observed a handful of times. This chain joins TRBV24-1 and TRBJ2-7; 8 positions agree with TRBD1. The CDR3 totals 14 residues. Looked up from germline, CDR1 is KGHDR and CDR2 is SFDVKD. J lost 2 bases, V lost 9 bases, and 8 bases had no gene match. The CDR3 is CATADRVNTYEQYF. DNA of the CDR3: TGTGCCACCGCGGACAGGGTAAACACCTACGAGCAGTACTTC.

The table lists this clonotype with a few counts. The chain couples TRBV9 to TRBJ1-2, with D perhaps matching TRBD1 (5 bases). Trimming took off 4 bases at V and 7 bases at J, with 20 bases between the two ends. The CDR3 loop spans 15 amino acids. CDR1 is SGDLS, CDR2 YYNGEE, per germline. CDR3 DNA sequence: TGTGCCAGCAGCTCCTCCCCCGGGACGTCTCGTGGCTACACCTTC. Residues: CASSSSPGTSRGYTF.

This sequence joins TRBV10-3 and TRBJ1-4; maybe TRBD1 (5 bases). Germline CDR1 and CDR2: ENHRY and SYGVKD. CDR3 length: 13 amino acids. V lost 6 bases and J lost 0, with 5 bases in between. The CDR3 spells CAIRGATNEKLFF. CDR3 coding DNA: TGTGCCATCAGGGGGGCAACTAATGAAAAACTGTTTTTT.

V gene TRBV6-5 combines with J gene TRBJ2-7; tentative D call: TRBD1 (6 bases). Trimming took 2 bases from V and 3 from J, leaving 11 bases between them. This CDR3 is 14 amino acids long. Germline V CDR1 and CDR2: MNHEY, SVGAGI. In DNA, the CDR3 is TGTGCCAGCAGTTACGGCAGGGGCTACTACGAGCAGTACTTC. As protein: CASSYGRGYYEQYF.

The sample holds many counts of this clonotype. The chain combines TRBV20-1 with TRBJ2-3; D unclear. V lost 2 bases and J lost 0, with 15 bases in between. The CDR3 spans 16 residues. From germline, CDR1 is DFQATT and CDR2 SNEGSKA (reference sequence). The CDR3 spells CSARSLGKDSTDTQYF. For the CDR3, the DNA is TGCAGTGCTAGATCCCTAGGAAAGGACAGCACAGATACGCAGTATTTT.

A note on this clonotype: Its ends do not fully match the called genes, so a read error is possible. The chain joins TRBV4-1 to TRBJ1-1; 8 nucleotides align to TRBD1. Looked up from germline, CDR1 is MGHRA and CDR2 is YSYEKL. The CDR3 is 15 amino acids. CDR3 amino acids: CASSQSVQGGTGAFF. CDR3 coding DNA: TGCGCCAGCAGCCAAAGCGTACAGGGGGGGACTGGAGCTTTCTTT.

Points on this clonotype: Its ends do not fully match the called genes, so a read error is possible. In nucleotides, the CDR3 is TGTGCCAGCAGCCAGACTAGCGCGTACACCTACAAGCAGTACTTC. Residues: CASSQTSAYTYKQYF. The chain joins TRBV2 to TRBJ2-7; 8 bases match TRBD2. The length of the CDR3 is 15 residues. Per germline, CDR1 SNHLY and CDR2 FYNNEI.

V is TRBV15 and J is TRBJ1-5; D not certain. The CDR3 loop spans 12 amino acids. Germline CDR1 reads LNHNV; CDR2 reads YYDKDF (reference sequence). With 3 bases removed from V and 9 bases from J, the gap between germline ends came to 9 bases. The CDR3 nucleotides read TGTGCCACCAGCAGTCGATTGGGGCCCCAGCATTTT. Protein sequence: CATSSRLGPQHF.

A word on this clonotype: An end of the junction does not agree with germline; a read error may underlie this. The gene calls are TRBV5-1 and TRBJ1-1, with TRBD1 matching 8 bases. The CDR3 extends over 16 amino acids. CDR1 is SGHRS, CDR2 YFSETQ, per germline. DNA of the CDR3: TGCGCCAGCAGCTTGGAACAGGGGGTGAGCGGCACTGAAGCCTTCTTT. Translating it yields CASSLEQGVSGTEAFF.

The gene calls are TRBV13 and TRBJ2-2; 10 bases agree with TRBD2. Germline assignment: CDR1 PRHDT and CDR2 FYEKMQ (reference sequence). V dropped 4 bases and J dropped 3; count of bases not matched to a gene: 17. CDR3 length equals 20 residues. CDR3 protein: CASSSRAGGPIGGDTGELFF. CDR3 DNA sequence: TGTGCCAGCAGCTCCCGAGCGGGAGGGCCAATCGGGGGGGACACCGGGGAGCTGTTTTTT.

The chain uses TRBV18 and TRBJ2-2; D perhaps matches TRBD1 (5 bases). CDR1 and CDR2 (germline): KGHSH, LQKENI. The CDR3 contains 16 residues. Trimming pared 1 base from V and 3 bases from J, leaving 12 bases between. CDR3 residues: CASSPRPTDDTGELFF. The CDR3 bases are TGTGCCAGCTCACCACGGCCGACAGACGACACCGGGGAGCTGTTTTTT.

The chain combines TRBV29-1 with TRBJ2-7; D is uncertain. The CDR3 contains 12 residues. Germline V lookup: CDR1 SQVTM, CDR2 ANQGSEA. Trimming removed 1 base at V and 6 bases at J, with 10 bases between. CDR3 bases: TGCAGCGTTGAAGGGGGATCCCCCGAGCAGTACTTC. This gives the protein CSVEGGSPEQYF.